This T cell receptor (beta chain) was recovered during a study of a mutant IDH1 vaccine in newly diagnosed glioma. About the study: The start of vaccination came 4-6 weeks after radiotherapy alone, or with temozolomide cycles. Treated patients had a mean age of roughly 44 years and a sex split that was around 60% male and 37.5% female.

The time point: week 5, during vaccination. A 20-mer mutant IDH1 peptide at 300 ug was injected subcutaneously with topical imiquimod. The donors' diagnosis was new WHO grade 3 or 4 astrocytoma that was IDH1-mutant and ATRX-lost. Repertoires were generated with immunoSEQ multiplex PCR, while TCRdb's copy carries only in-frame clones and drops some. Seen here are about 37,000 clones, roughly 80% observed once, and the top ten hold 24%. Points on this clone: Its matching antigen is unknown.

The study's findings and limits: In 90% to 95% of patients, immune responses induced by the vaccine occurred.

V was pared by 0 bases and J by 3 bases, with 5 bases of the junction left unmatched. The CDR3 has 16 amino acids. Germline V gene data show CDR1 as SGDLS and CDR2 as YYNGEE. The source is a man under 40 with glioma. This specimen consisted of PBMCs, obtained from a glioma patient whose treatment included an IDH1 peptide vaccine. V is TRBV9 and J is TRBJ1-1, with TRBD1 identical over 10 bases. CDR3 region: CASSVGGTGEDTEAFF. The CDR3 bases are TGTGCCAGCAGCGTAGGGGGGACAGGGGAGGACACTGAAGCTTTCTTT.